Below, 5 T cell receptor beta chains from the same sample are listed, as sequenced in a study of cytomegalovirus exposure and HLA in healthy donors. A multiplex PCR was run with 60 Vbeta primers and 13 Jbeta primers. The table came from immunoSEQ multiplex PCR; TCRdb's copy has only in-frame clones and leaves some out. The table lists about 94,000 clones, roughly 73% of them singletons. Sequencing input: PBMCs. The receptors shown here come from a woman between 40 and 55 years old in good health and CMV-seronegative.

This clone turned up a few times. The rearrangement links TRBV20-1 to TRBJ2-7, with unresolved D. The CDR3 covers 11 residues. Germline CDR1 is DFQATT and CDR2 is SNEGSKA (reference sequence). The V end was cut by 0 bases, the J end by 4 bases, with 4 bases between. CDR3 residues: CSARDLYEQYF. CDR3 sequence (DNA): TGCAGTGCTAGAGACCTTTACGAGCAGTACTTC.

The chain combines TRBV19 with TRBJ2-1, with 7 bases that match TRBD2. There are 15 residues in the CDR3. Germline V gives CDR1 LNHDA, CDR2 SQIVND (reference sequence). V shed 6 bases, J shed 4 bases, and the junction held 9 bases outside the gene matches. Written as DNA, the CDR3 is TGTGCCAGTAGCACCACCGGGACTAATTACAATGAGCAGTTCTTC. It yields the protein CASSTTGTNYNEQFF.

This clone was found a few times. Other DNA sequences in this sample translate to the same CDR3. The chain links TRBV6-6 to TRBJ1-2, with D possibly TRBD1 on 6 matching bases. V lost 6 bases and J 4 bases, leaving 12 bases between the germline ends. Germline CDR1 reads MNHNY; CDR2 reads SVGAGI (reference sequence). There are 13 residues in the CDR3. CDR3 residues: CASSPQGFYGYTF. Here the CDR3 DNA reads TGTGCCAGCAGCCCACAGGGATTCTATGGCTACACCTTC.

The rearrangement joins TRBV9 to TRBJ1-1; D call uncertain. The germline V gene encodes CDR1 SGDLS and CDR2 YYNGEE. CDR3 length: 13 amino acids. Trimming pared 3 bases from V and 0 bases from J, leaving 6 bases between. CDR3 sequence (DNA): TGTGCCAGCAGCGCGGGGATGAACACTGAAGCTTTCTTT. Translation gives CASSAGMNTEAFF.

The rearrangement joins TRBV2 to TRBJ1-2, with 7 positions matching TRBD1. Looked up from germline, CDR1 is SNHLY and CDR2 is FYNNEI. The J segment lost 4 bases and the V segment lost 6 bases, leaving 8 bases of the junction unmatched. The CDR3 totals 14 residues. For the CDR3, the DNA is TGTGCCAGCAGCGGTACAGGGGTGGGCTATGGCTACACCTTC. Its protein product is CASSGTGVGYGYTF.